The following is a TCR beta chain sequence with its context. Sequencing was performed with immunoSEQ multiplex PCR; in TCRdb, only in-frame clones are kept and a portion is missing. The table records 50,000 to 60,000 clones, roughly 89% of them present only once. The data derive from a study of technical replicates of blood from several donors. The CDR3 has 12 residues. V was cut by 6 bases and J by 4 bases, with 10 bases left in between. Germline V gene data show CDR1 as MNHEY and CDR2 as SVGAGI. Input material: PBMCs. The chain combines TRBV6-5 with TRBJ2-7; a weak D match, TRBD1 (5 bases). The clonotype was recovered from a human donor in good health. Some clones in this sample may be carry-over from other donors' samples. CDR3 loop: CASSNPGYEQYF. The CDR3 nucleotides read TGTGCCAGCAGCAATCCAGGGTACGAGCAGTACTTC.